This is a list of T cell receptor beta chains from one sample in a study of blood T cell repertoires in COVID-19. Measured with immunoSEQ multiplex PCR; TCRdb has only the in-frame clones, and not every one. Seen here are 85,000 to 130,000 clones, over 80% observed once, and the top ten hold 15%. The sequenced sample consisted of peripheral blood. These TCRs come from a man over 45 with acute or convalescent COVID-19. Both conserved end residues are part of each CDR3. A D gene is named only where the DNA matches it firmly. For some rows the clone size is stated as once, few or many, or as a class when expanded; others skip it.

size,J,D,V,CDR3
-,TRBJ2-3,TRBD2,TRBV6-1,CASSELAGGDTQYF
-,TRBJ2-1,-,TRBV5-8,CASSPERSSYNEQFF
-,TRBJ2-7,-,TRBV5-1,CASSLAAGAYEQYF
-,TRBJ2-1,-,TRBV1,CTSSPRTSGARPDNEQFF
-,TRBJ2-3,TRBD2,TRBV10-2,CASGLAGLTDTQYF
-,TRBJ1-2,-,TRBV9,CASSATDDGLTGGYTF
-,TRBJ2-7,TRBD2,TRBV29-1,CSVGGFYEQYF
once,TRBJ2-1,-,TRBV9,CASSPTLVAFYNEQFF
-,TRBJ1-2,-,TRBV6-1,CASNFLGGGYTF
-,TRBJ1-1,-,TRBV29-1,CSGAGGTNTEAFF
-,TRBJ1-1,TRBD1,TRBV5-1,CASSLGQGTTEAFF
-,TRBJ1-4,-,TRBV15,CATSPGETSGNEKLFF
-,TRBJ2-1,TRBD2,TRBV28,CASSLPSGRNEQFF
-,TRBJ2-3,-,TRBV5-1,CASKAAGVRDTQYF
-,TRBJ2-1,TRBD2,TRBV27,CASSPLGTREHNEQFF
-,TRBJ2-3,-,TRBV5-1,CASSLGGFYTDTQYF
-,TRBJ2-7,TRBD1,TRBV5-1,CASGTVTGDRHEQYF
few,TRBJ1-1,-,TRBV6-5,CASGGSGREAFF
-,TRBJ2-2,TRBD2,TRBV20-1,CSASVAGGPTGELFF
-,TRBJ2-6,TRBD1,TRBV30,CAWSAVPGQGYGANVLTF
-,TRBJ2-1,-,TRBV4-2,CASSQDGRDYASYNEQFF
-,TRBJ2-1,-,TRBV28,CASSFPLLRSDNEQFF
-,TRBJ2-1,TRBD2,TRBV27,CASSLTSGKYNEQFF
few,TRBJ2-2,-,TRBV29-1,CSVDQGHTGELFF
medium-sized,TRBJ1-5,TRBD1,TRBV24-1,CATSDRQGSNQPQHF
-,TRBJ2-7,-,TRBV7-8,CASSLRWRDSYGQYF
once,TRBJ2-3,-,TRBV30,CAWSSGVGGAGDTQYF
once,TRBJ2-2,-,TRBV24-1,CATSDAVRAGELFF
-,TRBJ1-5,-,TRBV18,CASSPPGGGNQPQHF
-,TRBJ2-7,TRBD2,TRBV6-4,CASSVNSGSPYEQYF
-,TRBJ2-3,TRBD2,TRBV6-5,CASSRLAGRSDTQYF
-,TRBJ2-3,-,TRBV5-1,CASSLAGTDTQYF
-,TRBJ2-3,TRBD1,TRBV24-1,CATSDFDRGSGTQYF
-,TRBJ1-5,-,TRBV7-2,CASSLLGGSNQPQHF
-,TRBJ2-3,-,TRBV27,CASSFDSNTDTQYF
few,TRBJ2-5,TRBD1,TRBV19,CASSFKDRGAQYF
-,TRBJ2-1,TRBD2,TRBV29-1,CSVERTSGRNEQFF
-,TRBJ2-2,TRBD2,TRBV5-1,CASRRFAGETGELFF
-,TRBJ2-7,TRBD1,TRBV28,CASSFSFRDSYEQYF
-,TRBJ2-1,TRBD1,TRBV7-7,CASSTTGGPYNEQFF
few,TRBJ2-5,TRBD1,TRBV5-4,CASSQERGLGETQYF
-,TRBJ2-3,-,TRBV6-6,CASRVEGFTDTQYF
-,TRBJ2-7,TRBD2,TRBV2,CASKGSGSHEQYF
few,TRBJ1-5,-,TRBV6-5,CASSSGDNQPQHF
-,TRBJ2-5,-,TRBV10-2,CASMGGSETQYF
-,TRBJ2-2,TRBD2,TRBV24-1,CATSDFAGGPANTGELFF
-,TRBJ1-4,-,TRBV6-5,CASSSSSSGEKLFF